These 30 T cell receptor beta chains were sequenced from one sample in a study of T-cell reconstitution after alpha-beta-depleted transplantation in children (dated by TCRdb to 2016 to 2017). Libraries were constructed by PCR. Sequencing was performed on an Illumina HiSeq 2500. Molecular barcoding was employed in the preparation of TCR libraries, with unique molecular identifiers being used to normalize TCRbeta repertoire quantification. Using fastp at Q25 and MiXCR, TCRdb reprocessed the public reads and kept productive beta chains. Entries that share a CDR3 protein sequence are merged under the most common genes and DNA. In all, the sample holds approximately 190,000 distinct CDR3 sequences, and roughly 8.3% of those were seen once. Of the sample, less than 40% falls within the top ten clones. Per the publication, the treatment or condition label means: allogeneic hematopoietic cell transplantation with graft depleted of TCRalphabeta T cells and CD19 B cells.

This sample comprised PBMCs, mostly from graft donor cells, obtained 360 days after TCRalphabeta/CD19-depleted stem cell transplant. The receptors shown here come from a male patient under 10 years old who had a stem cell transplant for acute myeloid leukemia, so the T cells may come from the graft donor.

This chain joins TRBV4-1 and TRBJ2-3; a weak D match, TRBD1 (5 bases). The CDR3 sequence is 15 residues long. Germline CDR1 is MGHRA and CDR2 is YSYEKL. V gave up 0 bases and J gave up 1 base, with 8 bases separating them. This CDR3 is CASSQEGRGTDTQYF. CDR3 sequence (DNA): TGCGCCAGCAGCCAAGAAGGCAGGGGCACAGATACGCAGTATTTT.

This clonotype was seen ten or more times. The gene calls are TRBV6-2 or TRBV6-3 and TRBJ2-7; 15 nucleotides match TRBD2. This CDR3 spans 19 amino acids. With 0 bases clipped from V and 5 bases from J, the junction kept 11 bases outside the gene matches. Germline V lookup: CDR1 MNHEY, CDR2 SVGEGT. The CDR3: CASSYSVSGTSGRINEQYF. The CDR3 nucleotides read TGTGCCAGCAGTTACTCTGTCTCGGGGACTAGCGGGAGGATCAACGAGCAGTACTTC.

This clonotype came up a few times. The CDR3 sequence is CASSFRGRNTGELFF. As DNA, the CDR3 is TGTGCCAGCAGCTTTCGTGGGAGGAACACCGGGGAGCTGTTTTTT. The V call is TRBV7-9, the J call TRBJ2-2, with D maybe TRBD2 (5 bases). This CDR3 is built from 15 residues. V lost 3 bases and J lost 1, with 9 bases in between. The germline V gene has CDR1 SEHNR and CDR2 FQNEAQ (reference sequence).

This clonotype was recorded a few times. The J gene is TRBJ2-3, the V gene TRBV5-1, with 10 bases that match TRBD1. Per germline, CDR1 SGHRS and CDR2 YFSETQ. V trimming: 4 bases; J trimming: 2 bases; junction bases outside the gene matches: 10. The CDR3 is 17 residues long. The CDR3 here is CASSVRQGAPTTDTQYF. The DNA for the CDR3 is TGCGCCAGCAGCGTAAGACAGGGGGCCCCCACCACAGATACGCAGTATTTT.

This clonotype appeared many times. The J gene is TRBJ2-3, the V gene TRBV6-5, with no clear D. V was trimmed by 2 bases and J by 6 bases, leaving 3 bases between them. The germline CDR1 and CDR2 sequences are MNHEY and SVGAGI. CDR3 length equals 11 residues. CDR3 sequence (DNA): TGTGCCAGCAGTTACATGGATACGCAGTATTTT. Translated: CASSYMDTQYF.

The table lists this clonotype with a few counts. This chain uses TRBV29-1 with TRBJ2-5; no reliable D call. In germline, CDR1 is SQVTM, CDR2 ANQGSEA. This CDR3 region has 15 residues. Trimming pared 7 bases from V and 1 base from J, leaving 19 bases between. The CDR3 loop reads CSAIPLIGRQETQYF. The DNA of the CDR3 is TGCAGCGCCATCCCCCTCATCGGACGCCAAGAGACCCAGTACTTC.

This clonotype was seen more than once but under ten times. The chain uses TRBV12-3 or TRBV12-4 and TRBJ1-4; 8 positions agree with TRBD1. The CDR3 is 15 amino acids. V gave up 6 bases and J gave up 7 bases; unmatched junction bases: 10. CDR3 DNA: TGTGCCAGCAGACCTGGGACAGGAGGGGGTGAAAAACTGTTTTTT. Protein sequence: CASRPGTGGGEKLFF.

The CDR3 protein is CASSLARGVSNEQFF. The CDR3 DNA follows: TGTGCCAGCAGCTTGGCCAGGGGGGTAAGCAATGAGCAGTTCTTC. The chain employs TRBV5-5 and TRBJ2-1; D is possibly TRBD1 (7 bases). Germline CDR1 reads SGHKS; CDR2 reads YYEKEE (reference sequence). V lost 0 bases and J lost 6, with 13 bases in between. This CDR3 contains 15 residues.

This clonotype showed up just a few times. The chain joins TRBV9 to TRBJ2-2, with unresolved D. This CDR3 comprises 15 residues. CDR1 SGDLS and CDR2 YYNGEE come from the germline V gene. V was cut by 0 bases and J by 1 base, with 7 bases left in between. CDR3 DNA sequence: TGTGCCAGCAGCGTAGGGGGAAAGAACACCGGGGAGCTGTTTTTT. Protein product: CASSVGGKNTGELFF.

This clonotype has at least ten counts. The CDR3 nucleotides read TGCGCCAGCAGCCAAGTTGCACAGGGGATTGAAGCTTTCTTT. It codes for CASSQVAQGIEAFF. The rearrangement uses TRBV4-1 and TRBJ1-1, with 7 bases identical to TRBD1. CDR1 is MGHRA, CDR2 YSYEKL, per germline. The CDR3 has 14 residues. The ends lost 1 base at V and 7 bases at J; junction bases unmatched: 6.

The chain has TRBV12-3 or TRBV12-4 and TRBJ2-1, with 7 bases aligning to TRBD2. The V gene end was trimmed by 5 bases and the J gene end by 4 bases; junction bases not matched to a gene: 11. The CDR3 has 16 residues. For the CDR3, the DNA is TGTGCCAGCAGTCCCGTGCTAGCGGCGATATACAATGAGCAGTTCTTC. Its translation: CASSPVLAAIYNEQFF.

This clonotype was counted many times. This chain links TRBV4-1 with TRBJ1-5, with TRBD1 as a possible D gene (5 bases). The CDR3 covers 14 residues. Trimming removed 11 bases from V and 0 bases from J, with 14 bases in between. CDR1 is MGHRA and CDR2 is YSYEKL in the germline V gene. The CDR3 reads CASQGPDSNQPQHF. The DNA for the CDR3 is TGCGCCTCCCAGGGCCCTGATAGCAATCAGCCCCAGCATTTT.

The chain employs TRBV5-4 and TRBJ2-5, with 9 bases aligning to TRBD1. V shed 3 bases and J 5 bases; nucleotides not matched to a gene: 5. The CDR3 is 14 amino acids. CDR1 SGHNT and CDR2 YYREEE come from the germline V gene (reference sequence). DNA for the CDR3: TGTGCCAGCAGCTGGGGACAGGGAGTGGAGACCCAGTACTTC. It specifies CASSWGQGVETQYF.

In its sample, this clonotype was seen many times. The CDR3 spells CASSSQLVQETQYF. The CDR3 nucleotides read TGTGCCAGCAGCTCTCAACTAGTTCAAGAGACCCAGTACTTC. The chain couples TRBV7-2 to TRBJ2-5, with D perhaps matching TRBD2 (5 bases). V was shortened by 4 bases and J by 2 bases, with 11 bases between the two germline ends. Germline assignment: CDR1 SGHTA and CDR2 FQGNSA. This CDR3 spans 14 amino acids.

In DNA, the CDR3 is TGTGCCAGCAGTTTGGGGGGCTCTAGCAATCAGCCCCAGCATTTT. Protein: CASSLGGSSNQPQHF. V and J are TRBV12-3 or TRBV12-4 and TRBJ1-5; possibly TRBD1 for D (6 bases). The V end lost 3 bases, the J end lost 0 bases, and 9 bases lay between the germline ends. CDR3 size: 15 residues.

The chain has TRBV27 and TRBJ2-7, with D perhaps matching TRBD2 (6 bases). The CDR3 extends over 15 amino acids. Germline V gives CDR1 MNHEY, CDR2 SMNVEV (reference sequence). Trimming left V 2 bases short and J 0 bases short, with 11 bases between. The CDR3, as DNA: TGTGCCAGCAGTTTAACGGGAGTTAACTCCTACGAGCAGTACTTC. Its protein product is CASSLTGVNSYEQYF.

This clonotype turned up a few times. V gene TRBV10-3 combines with J gene TRBJ2-4, with TRBD1 identical over 11 bases. The CDR3 is made up of 16 amino acids. The V gene's germline CDR1 is ENHRY and CDR2 SYGVKD. V trimming: 4 bases; J trimming: 7 bases; junction bases outside the gene matches: 9. The CDR3 DNA is TGTGCCATCAGTGGGACCGGCGGGACAGGGGGTAACATTCAGTACTTC. Amino acid sequence: CAISGTGGTGGNIQYF.

This clonotype was observed many times. The DNA for the CDR3 is TGCAGTGCTAGAGAGGGGACGGCCCAAGAGACCCAGTACTTC. Its translation is CSAREGTAQETQYF. This sequence joins TRBV20-1 and TRBJ2-5, with D perhaps TRBD1 or TRBD2 (5 bases each). The V end lost 0 bases, the J end lost 1 base, and 9 bases lay between the germline ends. CDR1 DFQATT and CDR2 SNEGSKA come from the germline V gene (reference sequence). The CDR3 sequence is 14 residues long.

In this sample, this clonotype turned up a few times. The chain links TRBV12-3 or TRBV12-4 to TRBJ2-5; D possibly corresponds to TRBD2 (5 bases). There are 13 residues in the CDR3. Trimming cost V 4 bases and J 7 bases, with 13 bases left between them. CDR3 amino acids: CASSSQVEGTQYF. For the CDR3, the DNA is TGTGCCAGCAGTTCGCAGGTCGAGGGGACCCAGTACTTC.

This clonotype has at least ten counts. The chain carries TRBV5-1 and TRBJ1-2; D ambiguous. The CDR3 loop spans 15 amino acids. Trimming cost V 0 bases and J 2 bases, with 11 bases left between them. CDR1 and CDR2 from the germline V gene are SGHRS and YFSETQ. CDR3 nucleotides: TGCGCCAGCAGCTTGGTGGGATTCAAGAACTATGGCTACACCTTC. Translated, it gives CASSLVGFKNYGYTF.

The rearrangement links TRBV7-9 to TRBJ2-3, with 8 nucleotides matching TRBD1. The junction had 3 bases not matched to a gene; V was cut back by 5 bases and J by 8 bases. The V gene's germline CDR1 is SEHNR and CDR2 FQNEAQ (reference sequence). The CDR3 length is 12 residues. The CDR3 DNA follows: TGTGCCAGCAGCGGGGACAGGCGTACGCAGTATTTT. Translating gives CASSGDRRTQYF. The variable domain in full, with the rest retrieved from reference TRBV7-9 and TRBJ2-3, is DTGVSQNPRHKITKRGQNVTFRCDPISEHNRLYWYRQTLGQGPEFLTYFQNEAQLEKSRLLSDRFSAERPKGSFSTLEIQRTEQGDSAMYLCASSGDRRTQYFGPGTRLTVL.

This clonotype was counted at least ten times. V gene TRBV10-3 combines with J gene TRBJ2-2; D is ambiguous. The CDR3 totals 15 residues. Germline V gives CDR1 ENHRY, CDR2 SYGVKD. V was shortened by 6 bases and J by 3 bases, with 14 bases between the two germline ends. DNA for the CDR3: TGTGCCATCAGCCAGCATAAATCGGACACCGGGGAGCTGTTTTTT. Protein product: CAISQHKSDTGELFF.

The table lists this clonotype with many counts. The J gene is TRBJ1-2, the V gene TRBV10-3; the D gene is possibly TRBD1 (5 bases). Germline values: CDR1 ENHRY, CDR2 SYGVKD. The CDR3 spans 14 residues. V lost 6 bases to trimming and J lost 4 bases, with 15 bases between them. The CDR3: CAIRSQATFYGYTF. In DNA, the CDR3 is TGTGCCATCAGATCACAGGCGACCTTCTATGGCTACACCTTC.

This clonotype appeared a few times. The chain couples TRBV28 to TRBJ1-5; 8 nucleotides align to TRBD1. CDR3 size: 16 residues. The germline gives CDR1 MDHEN, CDR2 SYDVKM. Trimming removed 0 bases from V and 3 bases from J; junction bases left unmatched: 4. For the CDR3, the DNA is TGTGCCAGCAGTTTATGGGCGGACAGGGACAATCAGCCCCAGCATTTT. This codes for CASSLWADRDNQPQHF.

This clonotype was observed many times. The chain carries TRBV9 and TRBJ2-5; 9 bases align to TRBD2. V was clipped by 2 bases and J by 4 bases; unmatched bases: 3. The CDR3 runs to 14 residues. The V gene's germline CDR1 is SGDLS and CDR2 YYNGEE. CDR3 sequence reads: CASSVRTSAETQYF. The CDR3 coding sequence is TGTGCCAGCAGCGTTCGGACTAGCGCAGAGACCCAGTACTTC.

The rearrangement joins TRBV10-2 to TRBJ2-5; D unclear. Germline V CDR1 and CDR2: WSHSY, SAAADI. Trimming took 6 bases from V and 5 from J, leaving 13 bases between them. This CDR3 contains 13 residues. Here the CDR3 DNA reads TGCGCCAGCAGACTCACGTACGGGGAGACCCAGTACTTC. Its translation is CASRLTYGETQYF.

At least ten counts were recorded for this clonotype. V usage is TRBV4-2 and J usage is TRBJ2-3; TRBD1 matches at 12 bases. The V gene's germline CDR1 is LGHNA and CDR2 YNFKEQ. There are 19 residues in the CDR3. Germline trimming cut 3 bases from V and 0 bases from J; bases unmatched to any gene: 10. CDR3: CASSHYSGTGGGSTDTQYF. As DNA, the CDR3 is TGTGCCAGCAGCCATTATTCCGGGACAGGGGGCGGTAGCACAGATACGCAGTATTTT.

This chain connects TRBV5-1 to TRBJ2-3, with D possibly matching TRBD1 (6 bases). Germline V gene data show CDR1 as SGHRS and CDR2 as YFSETQ. The CDR3 has 14 amino acids. The germline V and J ends were trimmed by 9 bases and 0 bases, with 14 bases remaining between them. Written as DNA, the CDR3 is TGCGCCACCGGGACAACCTCTAGCACAGATACGCAGTATTTT. Its protein is CATGTTSSTDTQYF.

The chain combines TRBV20-1 with TRBJ2-3; D not resolved. The CDR3 has 13 amino acids. The V end lost 3 bases, the J end lost 1 base, and 8 bases lay between the germline ends. From germline, CDR1 is DFQATT and CDR2 SNEGSKA (reference sequence). CDR3 bases: TGCAGTGCTAGTTTCGGCGGCACAGATACGCAGTATTTT. This sequence encodes CSASFGGTDTQYF.

This clonotype came up a few times. The junction departs from germline at one end; a sequencing error may be responsible. CDR3 residues: CSANDRNGGEKLFF. The CDR3 DNA follows: TGCAGTGCTAACGACAGGAACGGGGGTGAAAAGCTGTTTTTT. The chain joins TRBV20-1 to TRBJ1-4; maybe TRBD1 (6 bases). CDR1 is DFQATT and CDR2 is SNEGSKA in the germline V gene (reference sequence). CDR3 length: 14 amino acids.